The clone carrying this T cell receptor (beta chain) was picked up a small number of times. This entry belongs to a study of blood T cells in healthy people across ages. Using a J-beta primer mix together with a sample-barcoded 5' primer, a second PCR was run for about 7 to 12 cycles. TCRdb ran MiXCR on the 5' RACE reads and lists one entry per CDR3 protein. The top ten clones hold about 30% of a sample with 730,000 or so distinct CDR3 sequences, 40% to 45% of them seen once. The CDR3 contains 11 residues. Germline-derived CDR1 and CDR2 are DFQATT and SNEGSKA (reference sequence). Trimming shortened V by 7 bases and J by 12 bases, and 18 bases separated the two germline ends.

The sequencing input was blood. The chain couples TRBV20-1 to TRBJ1-2, with D maybe TRBD1 (5 bases). The TCR originated in a man older than 75 in good health. The CDR3 loop reads CSVLRDGLHTF. DNA for the CDR3: TGCAGTGTGCTCCGGGACGGACTACACACCTTC.